These 6 T cell receptor beta chains were all obtained from the same sample, sequenced in a study of OX40 agonist ivuxolimab in advanced cancers. Produced via immunoSEQ multiplex PCR; TCRdb's table is partial and in-frame only. This table has 70,000 or so clones, 91% appearing once. The material was CD4+ or CD8+ T cells sorted from blood, obtained in a trial of the OX40 agonist ivuxolimab. These receptors were taken from an adult with an advanced solid tumor such as melanoma, head and neck, liver or kidney cancer.

The rearrangement uses TRBV5-1 and TRBJ2-1; possible D gene TRBD1, 5 bases. The CDR3 has 13 residues. Germline assignment: CDR1 SGHRS and CDR2 YFSETQ. V was shortened by 1 base and J by 6 bases, with 8 bases between the two germline ends. The CDR3 DNA reads as TGCGCCAGCAGCTTGAATAGGGGCAATGAGCAGTTCTTC. It codes for CASSLNRGNEQFF. The whole variable domain, remainder taken from reference TRBV5-1 and TRBJ2-1, is KAGVTQTPRYLIKTRGQQVTLSCSPISGHRSVSWYQQTPGQGLQFLFEYFSETQRNKGNFPGRFSGRQFSNSRSEMNVSTLELGDSALYLCASSLNRGNEQFFGPGTRLTVL.

This sequence joins TRBV19 and TRBJ2-6; 9 bases line up with TRBD1. Looked up from germline, CDR1 is LNHDA and CDR2 is SQIVND (reference sequence). The CDR3 totals 16 residues. This CDR3 reads CAVGTGSHSGANVLTF. CDR3 bases: TGTGCGGTCGGGACAGGGTCTCACTCTGGGGCCAACGTCCTGACTTTC.

The chain joins TRBV19 to TRBJ1-3; D ambiguous. This CDR3 region has 16 residues. Germline lookup yields CDR1 LNHDA and CDR2 SQIVND (reference sequence). Between the trimmed V and J ends, which lost 3 bases and 0 bases, there was a span of 12 bases. This CDR3 reads CASSIDEVYSGNTIYF. In DNA form, the CDR3 reads TGTGCCAGTAGTATTGACGAGGTCTACTCTGGAAACACCATATATTTT.

The rearrangement uses TRBV28 and TRBJ2-1; D ambiguous. Germline CDR1 reads MDHEN; CDR2 reads SYDVKM. Deletions cut 7 bases from V and 7 bases from J, with 17 bases between. The CDR3 is 14 residues long. The CDR3 bases are TGTGCCAGCAAAAAGGGCCCCTCCTTTAATGAGCAGTTCTTC. Translating gives CASKKGPSFNEQFF. The whole variable domain, remainder taken from reference TRBV28 and TRBJ2-1, is DVKVTQSSRYLVKRTGEKVFLECVQDMDHENMFWYRQDPGLGLRLIYFSYDVKMKEKGDIPEGYSVSREKKERFSLILESASTNQTSMYLCASKKGPSFNEQFFGPGTRLTVL.

The chain joins TRBV28 to TRBJ2-5, with D possibly being TRBD2 (6 bases). V lost 2 bases and J 2 bases, leaving 21 bases between the germline ends. The germline V gene encodes CDR1 MDHEN and CDR2 SYDVKM. The CDR3 is 18 residues long. CDR3 nucleotides: TGTGCCAGCAGTTTAACTCCCCGGAGGGAAAAGGATCAAGAGACCCAGTACTTC. It is translated as CASSLTPRREKDQETQYF.

V and J are TRBV4-3 and TRBJ2-1; no clear D. CDR1 is LGHNA and CDR2 is YSLEER in the germline V gene. This CDR3 contains 12 residues. V lost 2 bases and J lost 5, with 4 bases in between. This chain's CDR3 is CASSQRNNEQFF. The CDR3 DNA reads as TGCGCCAGCAGCCAAAGAAACAATGAGCAGTTCTTC.